This T cell receptor beta chain was sequenced during a study of blood T cell repertoires in COVID-19. The wider study: The United States, Italy and Spain supplied acute and convalescent COVID-19 samples. Sources were T cells, B-cell-depleted T cells, or PBMCs; the material itself was cDNA or gDNA.

In the original analysis: Reference gene primer amplification gave nucleated cell count estimates. The method was immunoSEQ multiplex PCR; TCRdb's version includes in-frame clones alone and lacks a portion of them. V and J calls and clone size are as listed in that table; D and trimming were resolved from the DNA. The data contain 250,000 or so clones, around nine tenths of them seen just once; the ten biggest clones take up approximately 10%. The CDR3 totals 15 residues. J gave up 4 bases and V 3 bases, and 6 bases lay outside the gene matches. Germline assignment: CDR1 SGHRS and CDR2 YFSETQ. Sequenced material: peripheral blood. The rearrangement joins TRBV5-1 to TRBJ2-1, with TRBD2 matching 8 bases. The source of this sequence is a man aged 35 to 55 with active or convalescent COVID-19. The CDR3 sequence: CASSSTSGTYNEQFF. In nucleotides, the CDR3 is TGCGCCAGCAGCTCCACTAGCGGAACTTACAATGAGCAGTTCTTC.